One and the same sample provided the 2 T cell receptor beta chains below, sequenced in a study of CD8+CD57+ T cells in acquired aplastic anemia. In patients chosen for sequencing, flow cytometry had shown CD8+CD57+ cell expansion. The use of genomic DNA as template underpinned the TCR beta VDJ and CDR3 profiling. TCRdb re-analysed the reads in MiXCR, keeping a single row per CDR3 protein. The data show under 350,000 distinct CDR3 sequences, roughly 61% seen once. The sequenced material came from sorted CD4+, CD8+, or CD8+CD57+ T cells (not recorded which) from PBMCs. These receptors were taken from a human donor with aplastic anemia.

The chain is built from TRBV9 and TRBJ2-7, with D unclear. The germline CDR1 and CDR2 sequences are SGDLS and YYNGEE. Deletions cut 0 bases from V and 7 bases from J, with 11 bases between. This CDR3 contains 13 residues. Here the CDR3 DNA reads TGTGCCAGCAGCGTAGCTAACTGGGGAGAGCAGTACTTC. This encodes CASSVANWGEQYF. Drawing the rest from reference TRBV9 and TRBJ2-7, the complete variable domain is DSGVTQTPKHLITATGQRVTLRCSPRSGDLSVYWYQQSLDQGLQFLIQYYNGEERAKGNILERFSAQQFPDLHSELNLSSLELGDSALYFCASSVANWGEQYFGPGTRLTVT.

V is TRBV6-6 and J is TRBJ2-5, with 7 bases that match TRBD1. After removal of 5 bases from V and 1 base from J, the junction contained 7 bases not matched to a gene. CDR1 MNHNY and CDR2 SVGAGI come from the germline V gene (reference sequence). The CDR3 has 15 residues. CDR3 sequence: CASSPQGQPQETQYF. The CDR3 DNA reads as TGTGCCAGCAGTCCCCAGGGACAGCCCCAAGAGACCCAGTACTTC.